The T cell receptor (beta chain) under discussion was sequenced for a study of cytomegalovirus exposure and HLA in healthy donors. Whole-study results and caveats: Most CMV-associated TCR beta chains were later found to appear HLA-restricted.

With 4 bases clipped from V and 4 bases from J, the junction kept 6 bases outside the gene matches. Germline assignment: CDR1 GTSNPN and CDR2 SVGIG (reference sequence). The CDR3 consists of 14 residues. Use of 60 Vbeta and 13 Jbeta primers characterized the PCR. TCRdb's copy holds only in-frame clones and misses some; the assay was immunoSEQ multiplex PCR. This sample carries about 140,000 clones, 76% of them seen once, and the ten largest clones take 1.8%. A word on this clone: Its antigen is still unknown.

The rearrangement uses TRBV30 and TRBJ1-5, with 8 bases fitting TRBD1. This receptor was obtained from a man in his forties in good health and CMV-seronegative. Sequenced: PBMCs. CDR3 bases: TGTGCCTGGACGGACAGGGTCGGGAATCAGCCCCAGCATTTT. It translates to CAWTDRVGNQPQHF.